A single sample is the source of the 7 T cell receptor beta chains below, sequenced in a study of graft-versus-host responses after intestinal transplantation. These TCRs' antigens remain unknown. Sequenced by immunoSEQ multiplex PCR; TCRdb stores in-frame clones only, minus some. This table holds 100,000 to 130,000 clones, approximately 88% found once. Sample: unstimulated CD4+ T cells sorted from spleen or lymph node cells, taken before transplant. These receptors were taken from a human donor who was the organ donor for an intestinal transplant.

The V call is TRBV29-1, the J call TRBJ2-1; TRBD2 aligns across 8 bases. This CDR3 region has 14 residues. With V trimmed by 7 bases and J by 7 bases, 12 bases remained unmatched. Germline V gives CDR1 SQVTM, CDR2 ANQGSEA. The CDR3 bases are TGCAGCGCACCGGGACTAGATCGTCGGAATGAGCAGTTCTTC. Translated, it gives CSAPGLDRRNEQFF.

The chain uses TRBV7-9 and TRBJ2-3, with TRBD2 as a possible D gene (6 bases). In germline, CDR1 is SEHNR, CDR2 FQNEAQ (reference sequence). Trimming cost V 1 base and J 1 base, with 9 bases left between them. CDR3 length: 15 residues. The CDR3 region is CASSLGGGGTDTQYF. CDR3 in DNA: TGTGCCAGCAGCTTAGGCGGCGGGGGCACAGATACGCAGTATTTT.

The chain combines TRBV6-5 with TRBJ1-2, with 9 bases lining up with TRBD1. With V trimmed by 1 base and J by 4 bases, 1 base remained unmatched. The germline CDR1 and CDR2 sequences are MNHEY and SVGAGI. This CDR3 is built from 14 residues. The CDR3 protein is CASSYLTGGYGYTF. The CDR3 bases are TGTGCCAGCAGTTACTTGACAGGGGGCTATGGCTACACCTTC.

The J gene is TRBJ2-3, the V gene TRBV5-6; D uncertain. Trimming took off 4 bases at V and 5 bases at J, with 11 bases between the two ends. The CDR3 length is 13 residues. Germline V lookup: CDR1 SGHDT, CDR2 YYEEEE. CDR3 sequence (DNA): TGTGCCAGCAGCCTAAGGACCGTAGATACGCAGTATTTT. Its protein is CASSLRTVDTQYF.

This clone was picked up one time. The V and J genes are TRBV6-5 and TRBJ2-1; D is unresolved. V dropped 3 bases and J dropped 0 bases, with 9 bases sitting between them. The germline gives CDR1 MNHEY, CDR2 SVGAGI. The length of the CDR3 is 15 residues. The CDR3 loop reads CASSYGRSSYNEQFF. CDR3 nucleotide sequence: TGTGCCAGCAGTTATGGGCGGAGCTCCTACAATGAGCAGTTCTTC.

This chain uses TRBV7-9 with TRBJ1-2; D is ambiguous. The germline CDR1 and CDR2 sequences are SEHNR and FQNEAQ (reference sequence). Between the trimmed V and J ends, which lost 5 bases and 0 bases, there was a span of 10 bases. The CDR3 has 14 amino acids. CDR3 sequence reads: CASSRTGTNYGYTF. The CDR3 nucleotides are TGTGCCAGCAGCAGGACGGGAACTAACTATGGCTACACCTTC.

The rearrangement links TRBV5-1 to TRBJ2-2; D remains ambiguous. Between the trimmed V and J ends, which lost 0 bases and 0 bases, there was a span of 6 bases. Germline lookup yields CDR1 SGHRS and CDR2 YFSETQ. CDR3 size: 15 residues. CDR3 amino acids: CASSLVATNTGELFF. The CDR3 DNA reads TGCGCCAGCAGCTTGGTTGCGACGAACACCGGGGAGCTGTTTTTT.